The 9 T cell receptor beta chains listed next were all sequenced from one sample in a study of shared clonotypes between healthy human individuals (TCRdb year 2020). The library was made by the immunoSEQ multiplex PCR assay. Drawn from immuneACCESS, this table holds only the in-frame rearrangements with V and J called that TCRdb kept. Clones are partly lost; checked studies trace under half to an unresolved V gene and leave the rest unexplained. The sample yields over 400,000 clones; approximately 95% were counted once. In total, the top ten clones hold about 0.059% of the sample. The specimen sequenced was naive CD4+ T cells sorted from blood. This specimen's cell subset or site label, interpreted: CD45RA+ positively selected. These receptors were collected from a woman aged 30 to 39 in good health.

The genes are TRBV19 and TRBJ1-1; a possible D gene is TRBD1 (6 bases). The V and J ends lost 6 bases and 4 bases respectively, with 15 bases between them. CDR3 length equals 14 residues. From germline, CDR1 is LNHDA and CDR2 SQIVND (reference sequence). DNA for the CDR3: TGTGCCAGTAGACCTACAGGGATCGGCACTGAAGCTTTCTTT. Translated, it gives CASRPTGIGTEAFF.

V usage is TRBV27 and J usage is TRBJ1-1; D is ambiguous. Trimming removed 3 bases from V and 5 bases from J, with 13 bases in between. The CDR3 covers 14 residues. Germline loops: CDR1 MNHEY, CDR2 SMNVEV (reference sequence). The DNA for the CDR3 is TGTGCCAGCAGTTTGGAGGGCGCGGGGACTGAAGCTTTCTTT. This encodes CASSLEGAGTEAFF.

The genes are TRBV28 and TRBJ1-6; D might be TRBD1 (5 bases). Germline V gene lookup returns CDR1 MDHEN and CDR2 SYDVKM. The CDR3 totals 16 residues. Trimming removed 6 bases from V and 7 bases from J, with 19 bases in between. The CDR3 protein is CASRYYVYRRNSPLHF. For the CDR3, the DNA is TGTGCCAGCAGATACTACGTTTACAGGAGAAATTCACCCCTCCACTTT.

The genes are TRBV28 and TRBJ1-1, with D tentatively TRBD1 (6 bases). CDR1 is MDHEN and CDR2 is SYDVKM in the germline V gene. With 4 bases removed from V and 5 bases from J, the gap between germline ends came to 14 bases. CDR3 size: 14 residues. For the CDR3, the DNA is TGTGCCAGCAGTTGGCCGACAGGAGCTACTGAAGCTTTCTTT. Amino acids: CASSWPTGATEAFF.

The gene calls are TRBV2 and TRBJ2-4, with 12 nucleotides matching TRBD2. CDR3 length: 16 amino acids. The germline V gene has CDR1 SNHLY and CDR2 FYNNEI. The V gene end was trimmed by 3 bases and the J gene end by 0 bases; junction bases not matched to a gene: 0. The CDR3 here is CASSEGLAGAKNIQYF. The CDR3 coding sequence is TGTGCCAGCAGTGAGGGACTAGCGGGAGCCAAAAACATTCAGTACTTC.

V gene TRBV28 combines with J gene TRBJ1-1; 11 bases are shared with TRBD1. CDR3 length: 16 amino acids. CDR1 MDHEN and CDR2 SYDVKM come from the germline V gene. The ends lost 6 bases at V and 6 bases at J; junction bases unmatched: 12. The CDR3 sequence is CASSYHPGQGVAEAFF. CDR3 bases: TGTGCCAGCAGCTATCATCCGGGACAGGGGGTTGCTGAAGCTTTCTTT.

This clone was seen once. The V call is TRBV7-9, the J call TRBJ2-1; the D gene could be TRBD1 or TRBD2 (6 bases each). The CDR3 is 15 amino acids. Germline lookup yields CDR1 SEHNR and CDR2 FQNEAQ (reference sequence). Trimming stripped 5 bases from V and 7 bases from J, with 18 bases between. The CDR3 nucleotides are TGTGCCAGCAGCCCCCGCGGGCAGGGGAGGAATGAGCAGTTCTTC. It translates to CASSPRGQGRNEQFF.

The V call is TRBV15, the J call TRBJ1-4, with a tentative D call TRBD1 (5 bases). CDR1 is LNHNV, CDR2 YYDKDF, per germline (reference sequence). CDR3 length: 13 residues. Trimming cost V 7 bases and J 6 bases, with 12 bases left between them. This CDR3 is CATTGGFYEKLFF. The CDR3 nucleotides read TGTGCCACCACGGGGGGATTTTATGAAAAACTGTTTTTT.

Details on this clone: Other nucleotide sequences from this sample produce the same CDR3. This sequence joins TRBV4-1 and TRBJ1-2; D gene ambiguous. Trimming stripped 0 bases from V and 2 bases from J, with 4 bases between. The CDR3 extends over 13 amino acids. Germline CDR1 is MGHRA and CDR2 is YSYEKL. CDR3 DNA: TGCGCCAGCAGCCAAGAACGGAACTATGGCTACACCTTC. Protein product: CASSQERNYGYTF.